This T cell receptor (beta chain) was sequenced in a study of blood T cell repertoires in COVID-19. Study background: PBMCs, B-cell-depleted T cells, or T cells provided the cDNA or gDNA that made up the material.

Contact with a PCR-confirmed or clinician-diagnosed COVID-19 case occurred within 2 weeks of entry. Assay: immunoSEQ multiplex PCR; the TCRdb copy retains only in-frame clones and omits some. The sample has 140,000 to 150,000 clones, 84% seen once. This clonotype originated in a woman aged 50 to 60 who had been exposed to COVID-19. Sequences were obtained from PBMCs or T cells enriched from blood (not recorded which).

This CDR3 is CAIWRPRRDEQYF. The CDR3, as DNA: TGTGCCATCTGGAGGCCTCGGCGGGACGAGCAGTACTTC. The chain carries TRBV25-1 and TRBJ2-7; possible D gene TRBD2, 5 bases. Trimming took 10 bases from V and 5 from J, leaving 18 bases between them. This CDR3 contains 13 residues. CDR1 and CDR2 (germline): MGHDK, SYGVNS.